This passage covers 11 T cell receptor beta chains from one sample sequenced in a study of response to subunit inactivated influenza vaccine. TCRdb re-derived calls from the RT-PCR reads in MiXCR, one entry per CDR3 protein. The top ten clones hold around 2.8% of a sample with about 540,000 distinct CDR3 sequences, roughly 25% of them seen once. These data were also reused for a study on T cells expressing NK-cell markers. That work states: Template switching by 5'RACE with UMIs generated the TCR beta cDNA.

The specimen was CD4+ T cells sorted from PBMCs, collected about 13 days after vaccination. The receptors shown here come from a middle-aged man who received an inactivated influenza vaccine.

This clonotype occurred many times. The chain couples TRBV5-1 to TRBJ2-1; TRBD1 aligns across 8 bases. J was trimmed by 5 bases and V by 0 bases; bases with no gene match: 1. CDR1 and CDR2 (germline): SGHRS, YFSETQ. This CDR3 contains 14 residues. The CDR3 DNA reads as TGCGCCAGCAGCTTGGACAGGGGGAACAATGAGCAGTTCTTC. Translation gives CASSLDRGNNEQFF.

The chain couples TRBV12-2 to TRBJ1-5; TRBD1 reflects the table's D call only, with no check against the DNA. TRBV12-2 is flagged as a pseudogene. CDR3 length: 15 amino acids. The CDR3 protein is CASRSGQGSNQPQHF. The CDR3 region has the DNA TGTGCAAGTCGCTCAGGACAGGGTAGCAATCAGCCCCAGCATTTT.

This rearrangement joins TRBV6-5 to TRBJ2-7, with 8 bases matching TRBD1. Unmatched junction bases numbered 3, after V lost 2 bases and J lost 3 bases. Germline CDR1 reads MNHEY; CDR2 reads SVGAGI. The CDR3 consists of 14 residues. This CDR3 is CASSYGQGHYEQYF. CDR3 DNA: TGTGCCAGCAGTTACGGACAGGGCCACTACGAGCAGTACTTC.

This clonotype was seen ten or more times. This chain connects TRBV10-3 to TRBJ2-7, with TRBD1 as a possible D gene (6 bases). The CDR3 totals 13 residues. Per the germline V gene, CDR1 is ENHRY and CDR2 is SYGVKD. V dropped 8 bases and J dropped 5 bases, with 16 bases sitting between them. The CDR3 DNA reads as TGTGCCATCCGTGGGACATCGGGCGACGAGCAGTACTTC. Protein product: CAIRGTSGDEQYF.

A few counts support this clonotype. This chain joins TRBV7-9 and TRBJ1-1, with 7 nucleotides matching TRBD1. CDR1 is SEHNR and CDR2 is FQNEAQ in the germline V gene (reference sequence). Trimming at V came to 4 bases and at J to 4 bases, leaving 6 bases not matched to a gene. The CDR3 is made up of 14 amino acids. The CDR3 region has the DNA TGTGCCAGCAGCTCCCGACAGGGAGTCACTGAAGCTTTCTTT. Protein sequence: CASSSRQGVTEAFF.

The genes are TRBV5-1 and TRBJ2-1; the match to TRBD2 covers 9 bases. V was pared by 0 bases and J by 7 bases, with 5 bases of the junction left unmatched. The CDR3 runs 15 residues. Germline-derived CDR1 and CDR2 are SGHRS and YFSETQ. The CDR3 DNA follows: TGCGCCAGCAGCTTGGGGAGGAGCGGGAGGAATGAGCAGTTCTTC. Translation gives CASSLGRSGRNEQFF.

This clonotype was seen at least ten times. This rearrangement joins TRBV20-1 to TRBJ2-3; D is perhaps TRBD2 (5 bases). There are 11 residues in the CDR3. V was shortened by 4 bases and J by 4 bases, with 6 bases between the two germline ends. Germline assignment: CDR1 DFQATT and CDR2 SNEGSKA (reference sequence). The CDR3 nucleotides read TGCAGTGCTATCGGGGCAGATACGCAGTATTTT. Its translation is CSAIGADTQYF.

This chain connects TRBV6-5 to TRBJ2-1, with 10 bases that match TRBD2. With V trimmed by 0 bases and J by 6 bases, 8 bases remained unmatched. Germline CDR1 MNHEY, CDR2 SVGAGI. The CDR3 consists of 17 residues. The CDR3 region has the DNA TGTGCCAGCAGTTACTCAGCTAGCGGGAGACCGCCCAATGAGCAGTTCTTC. It specifies CASSYSASGRPPNEQFF.

The chain uses TRBV18 and TRBJ2-7, with D unclear. V was cut by 3 bases and J by 2 bases, with 14 bases left in between. Germline loops: CDR1 KGHSH, CDR2 LQKENI. There are 15 residues in the CDR3. The CDR3 loop is CASSPVLPHAYEQYF. CDR3 bases: TGTGCCAGCTCACCCGTACTCCCACACGCCTACGAGCAGTACTTC.

This clonotype has just a few counts. V is TRBV5-6 and J is TRBJ1-4, with D hard to call. V gave up 7 bases and J gave up 2 bases, with 9 bases separating them. The CDR3 totals 13 residues. Germline V lookup: CDR1 SGHDT, CDR2 YYEEEE. This chain's CDR3 is CASRYSTNEKLFF. DNA for the CDR3: TGTGCCAGCCGGTATTCGACTAATGAAAAACTGTTTTTT.

The chain joins TRBV5-1 to TRBJ2-6; the match to TRBD1 covers 10 bases. The germline gives CDR1 SGHRS, CDR2 YFSETQ. V lost 5 bases, J lost 2 bases, and 7 bases stayed unmatched. This CDR3 has 17 residues. DNA for the CDR3: TGCGCCAGCAGTCGCGGGACAGGGGTTCCTGGGGCCAACGTCCTGACTTTC. Protein: CASSRGTGVPGANVLTF.